This TCR beta chain came from a study of T cells in tumors after PD-1 blockade. V was clipped by 0 bases and J by 0 bases, with 11 bases between them. Germline CDR1 SGHNT, CDR2 YYREEE (reference sequence). The CDR3 consists of 16 residues. TCRdb's copy holds only in-frame clones and misses some; the assay was immunoSEQ multiplex PCR. The table includes 35,000 or so clones, 78% detected once. The sequence was obtained from a human donor with basal cell carcinoma. The genes are TRBV5-4 and TRBJ2-3, with D perhaps matching TRBD2 (5 bases). The sequencing used PBMCs, collected before anti-PD-1 treatment. The CDR3 DNA reads TGTGCCAGCAGCTTGGGCCAGCGGCTTAGCACAGATACGCAGTATTTT. This sequence encodes CASSLGQRLSTDTQYF.